This is a list of T cell receptor beta chains from one sample in a study of blood T cell repertoires in COVID-19. The method was immunoSEQ multiplex PCR; TCRdb's version includes in-frame clones alone and lacks a portion of them. The sample has about 140,000 clones; approximately 90% are singletons. The sequenced sample was peripheral blood. The receptors come from a woman older than 75 with acute or convalescent COVID-19. CDR3s include the opening cysteine and the closing phenylalanine or tryptophan. The D gene is left open where the match is weak. A row's size may be missing; if present it is once, few, many or a size class.

v_gene,abundance,d_gene,j_gene,CDR3nt,CDR3aa
TRBV5-4,.,.,TRBJ2-2,TGTGCCAGCAGCTTGTTGGGGGCACTGAACACCGGGGAGCTGTTTTTT,CASSLLGALNTGELFF
TRBV7-2,few,.,TRBJ1-1,TGTGCCAGCAGCTTAGAGGGCAGGGTGATCCCTGAAGCTTTCTTT,CASSLEGRVIPEAFF
TRBV25-1,.,TRBD1,TRBJ1-2,TGTGCCAGCAGTGCCCGACAGGGGTATGGCTACACCTTC,CASSARQGYGYTF
TRBV5-1,.,TRBD1,TRBJ2-3,TGCGCCAGCAGCTTGCCCGGACAGGACACAGATACGCAGTATTTT,CASSLPGQDTDTQYF
TRBV3-1/TRBV3-2,.,TRBD1,TRBJ1-1,TGTGCCAGCAGCCTCGGGACAGACCGCACTGAAGCTTTCTTT,CASSLGTDRTEAFF
TRBV19,.,.,TRBJ1-5,TGTGCCAGCAGTAAAGGGCGCTTGAGACAGTGGAATCAGCCCCAGCATTTT,CASSKGRLRQWNQPQHF
TRBV3-1/TRBV3-2,few,.,TRBJ1-1,TGTGCCAGCAGCCAATCCCCGGGGGGGACTGAAGCTTTCTTT,CASSQSPGGTEAFF
TRBV5-5,.,.,TRBJ1-2,TGTGCCAGCAGGGTTAGGACGGAGGATGGCTACACCTTC,CASRVRTEDGYTF
TRBV11-2,.,.,TRBJ2-3,TGTGCCAGCAGCTTAGTCGGCGGCCCCACAGATACGCAGTATTTT,CASSLVGGPTDTQYF
TRBV7-3,once,.,TRBJ2-5,TGTGCCAGCAGCCCGGGACATTTGGAGACCCAGTACTTC,CASSPGHLETQYF
TRBV2,.,TRBD1,TRBJ1-1,TGTGCCAGCAGCGGCGGACAGGGGAACACTGAAGCTTTCTTT,CASSGGQGNTEAFF
TRBV5-6,.,.,TRBJ1-4,TGTGCCACCCAACGGACAGTTAATGAAAAACTGTTTTTT,CATQRTVNEKLFF
TRBV4-3,.,TRBD2,TRBJ2-3,TGCGCCAGCAGCTTTTCCCTAGCGGGGGGCCGGGATACGCAGTATTTT,CASSFSLAGGRDTQYF
TRBV5-1,.,.,TRBJ2-2,TGCGCCAGCAGTTATCCCGGGGAGCTGTTTTTT,CASSYPGELFF
TRBV18,few,TRBD1,TRBJ1-4,TGTGCCAGCTCAGCCGGGACAGCAACTAATGAAAAACTGTTTTTT,CASSAGTATNEKLFF
TRBV2,.,.,TRBJ1-5,TGTGCCAGCCAAGCTTGGACAGCTTACAATCAGCCCCAGCATTTT,CASQAWTAYNQPQHF
TRBV2,.,TRBD1,TRBJ1-5,TGTGCCAGCAGTAGTACAGGGGGCGCTTCTAGTCAGCCCCAGCATTTT,CASSSTGGASSQPQHF
TRBV18,.,TRBD1,TRBJ1-1,TGTGCCAGCTCAACCGGACAGGGGGCGCGTATTTCCGAAGCTTTCTTT,CASSTGQGARISEAFF
TRBV5-6,.,.,TRBJ2-3,TGTGCCAGCAGCCTCCAGACTAGTTCAGATACGCAGTATTTT,CASSLQTSSDTQYF
TRBV24-1,.,TRBD1,TRBJ2-1,TGTGCCACCAGTGATCCGGGACAGGGGGACAATGAGCAGTTCTTC,CATSDPGQGDNEQFF
TRBV7-2,.,TRBD1,TRBJ2-1,TGTGCCAGCAGCTTAGCCAACAGGGGGTTCTTC,CASSLANRGFF
TRBV6-1,.,.,TRBJ1-1,TGTGCCAGCAGTGACGCGGGACCGAACACTGAAGCTTTCTTT,CASSDAGPNTEAFF
TRBV7-3,.,.,TRBJ1-4,TGTGCCAGCAGCTTAACGGGGAGGGCTGGCGAAAAACTGTTTTTT,CASSLTGRAGEKLFF
TRBV20-1,.,.,TRBJ1-1,TGCAGTGCTAGTATACCAGGGCGGAACACTGAAGCTTTCTTT,CSASIPGRNTEAFF
TRBV7-3,.,.,TRBJ1-1,TGTGCCAGCAGCAACGGACAGATGAACACTGAAGCTTTCTTT,CASSNGQMNTEAFF
TRBV5-3,.,TRBD1,TRBJ2-1,TGTGCCAGAAGCTTCGACAGGGGGCTGAATGAGCAGTTCTTC,CARSFDRGLNEQFF
TRBV3-1/TRBV3-2,.,.,TRBJ2-7,TGTGCCAGCAGCCATGGGGCACTGGTCTCCTACGAGCAGTACTTC,CASSHGALVSYEQYF
TRBV2,.,TRBD2,TRBJ2-5,TGTGCCAGCAGTGGACTAGCAGGAGAGACCCAGTACTTC,CASSGLAGETQYF
TRBV18,.,.,TRBJ1-4,TGTGCCAGCTCACAGACTACCGGCCAGAACGGTGAAAAACTGTTTTTT,CASSQTTGQNGEKLFF
TRBV28,.,TRBD1,TRBJ1-2,TGTGCCAGCAGTTTGGGGGGACAGTCCTATGGCTACACCTTC,CASSLGGQSYGYTF
TRBV3-1/TRBV3-2,once,.,TRBJ2-7,TGTGCCAGCAGCCTGACACGGGGGTCCTACGAGCAGTACTTC,CASSLTRGSYEQYF
TRBV7-2,.,.,TRBJ1-1,TGTGCCAGCAGCCCACGGACGGACATGAACACTGAAGCTTTCTTT,CASSPRTDMNTEAFF
TRBV27,.,.,TRBJ2-6,TGTGCCAGCAGCGGGGTCGGCACAGCGAAACTCTCTGGGGCCAACGTCCTGACTTTC,CASSGVGTAKLSGANVLTF
TRBV2,.,TRBD1,TRBJ1-4,TGTGCCAGCAGCTTGGGACAGGTTAATGAAAAACTGTTTTTT,CASSLGQVNEKLFF
TRBV12-5,few,.,TRBJ1-4,TGTGCTAGTGGTCCACCGGCCGGCGGCGAAAAACTGTTTTTT,CASGPPAGGEKLFF
TRBV5-1,.,TRBD2,TRBJ2-2,TGCGCCAGCAGCTTGGCCGGGACTAGCGGGGGGCCCGCGAACACCGGGGAGCTGTTTTTT,CASSLAGTSGGPANTGELFF
TRBV4-1,.,TRBD1,TRBJ2-5,TGCGCCAGCAGCCAATACGACAGGGGGGAAGAGACCCAGTACTTC,CASSQYDRGEETQYF
TRBV5-1,once,.,TRBJ1-2,TGCGCCAGCAGCTTGGAAGGCGGACTGCCGCATAATGGCTACACCTTC,CASSLEGGLPHNGYTF
TRBV18,.,.,TRBJ1-5,TGTGCCAGCTCACCTCAGGTTAGCAATCAGCCCCAGCATTTT,CASSPQVSNQPQHF
TRBV6-2/TRBV6-3,.,.,TRBJ1-2,TGTGCCAGCAGTTACTCCGGCAGGGAAATATATGGCTACACCTTC,CASSYSGREIYGYTF
TRBV6-5,.,.,TRBJ1-5,TGTGCCAGCAGTTACTCGAGAGGTCAGCCCCAGCATTTT,CASSYSRGQPQHF
TRBV5-8,.,TRBD1,TRBJ1-5,TGTGCCAGCAGCTTGATCTACGGACAGGGAATCAATCAGCCCCAGCATTTT,CASSLIYGQGINQPQHF
TRBV3-1/TRBV3-2,few,.,TRBJ1-1,TGTGCCAGCAGCCAATCACCAGGGTACGGTGAAGCTTTCTTT,CASSQSPGYGEAFF
TRBV7-6,.,.,TRBJ2-5,TGTGCCAGCAGCTCGGTAAGAGAGGGCGGCGAAGAGACCCAGTACTTC,CASSSVREGGEETQYF
TRBV18,.,TRBD2,TRBJ2-5,TGTGCCAGCTCAGCCCTCGGGGGGGAGACCCAGTACTTC,CASSALGGETQYF
TRBV19,.,.,TRBJ2-5,TGTGCCAGTAGTATAGTAGAGGGAGAGACCCAGTACTTC,CASSIVEGETQYF
TRBV5-1,.,.,TRBJ1-2,TGCGCCAGCAGCTTGGCCAATGGCGGGGATGGCTACACCTTC,CASSLANGGDGYTF
TRBV2,.,.,TRBJ1-2,TGTGCCAGCAGTGCCCGGGAGGTCGATGGCTACACCTTC,CASSAREVDGYTF
TRBV7-6,once,.,TRBJ2-1,TGTGCCAGCAGCTTACTGCGGGGCTCCTACAATGAGCAGTTCTTC,CASSLLRGSYNEQFF
TRBV6-5,.,.,TRBJ2-7,TGTGCCAGCAGAAAGGGGTTCAAGACCTACGAGCAGTACTTC,CASRKGFKTYEQYF
TRBV7-2,.,.,TRBJ1-2,TGTGCCAGCAGCTTCACAGCTTCATATGGCTACACCTTC,CASSFTASYGYTF
TRBV18,.,TRBD1,TRBJ2-1,TGTGCCAGCTCACTACAGGGGGAGTACAATGAGCAGTTCTTC,CASSLQGEYNEQFF
TRBV4-2,.,TRBD2,TRBJ2-3,TGTGCCAGCAGCCAAGAACTTCTGAGCGGGGGGGGAGATACGCAGTATTTT,CASSQELLSGGGDTQYF